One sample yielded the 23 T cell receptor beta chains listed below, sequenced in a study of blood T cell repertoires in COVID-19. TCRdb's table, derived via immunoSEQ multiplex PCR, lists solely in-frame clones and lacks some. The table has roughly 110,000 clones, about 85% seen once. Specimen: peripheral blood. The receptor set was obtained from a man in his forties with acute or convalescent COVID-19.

CDR3 region: CASGVPSLHPGLAGVRRTDTQYF. In nucleotides, the CDR3 is TGTGCTAGTGGTGTCCCAAGCCTCCACCCGGGACTAGCGGGGGTCAGGCGCACAGATACGCAGTATTTT. The rearrangement uses TRBV12-5 and TRBJ2-3; 14 bases line up with TRBD2. Germline loops: CDR1 LGHNT, CDR2 FRNRAP. The CDR3 totals 23 residues. The V and J ends lost 5 bases and 1 base, in that order; junction bases with no gene match: 23. The whole variable domain, remainder taken from reference TRBV12-5 and TRBJ2-3, is DARVTQTPRHKVTEMGQEVTMRCQPILGHNTVFWYRQTMMQGLELLAYFRNRAPLDDSGMPKDRFSAEMPDATLATLKIQPSEPRDSAVYFCASGVPSLHPGLAGVRRTDTQYFGPGTRLTVL.

The chain's CDR3 is CASREEQHPTYEQYF. The CDR3 bases are TGTGCCAGCCGGGAGGAACAGCACCCTACCTACGAGCAGTACTTC. The J gene is TRBJ2-7, the V gene TRBV2; 7 positions match TRBD2. Losses at the gene ends were 8 bases for V and 2 bases for J; bases not matched to a gene: 12. The CDR3 extends over 15 amino acids. From germline, CDR1 is SNHLY and CDR2 FYNNEI.

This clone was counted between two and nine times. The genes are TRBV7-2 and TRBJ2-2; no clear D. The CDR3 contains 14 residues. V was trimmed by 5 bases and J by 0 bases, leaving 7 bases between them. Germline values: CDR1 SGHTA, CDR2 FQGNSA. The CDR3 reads CASSSVANTGELFF. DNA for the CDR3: TGTGCCAGCAGCAGTGTAGCGAACACCGGGGAGCTGTTTTTT.

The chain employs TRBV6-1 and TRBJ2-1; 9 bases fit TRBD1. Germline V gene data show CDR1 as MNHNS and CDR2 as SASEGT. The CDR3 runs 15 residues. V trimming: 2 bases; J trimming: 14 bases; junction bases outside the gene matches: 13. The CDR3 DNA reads TGTGCCAGCAGTGAAAGGGGACAGGGATTTGGGGCAGAGTTCTTC. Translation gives CASSERGQGFGAEFF.

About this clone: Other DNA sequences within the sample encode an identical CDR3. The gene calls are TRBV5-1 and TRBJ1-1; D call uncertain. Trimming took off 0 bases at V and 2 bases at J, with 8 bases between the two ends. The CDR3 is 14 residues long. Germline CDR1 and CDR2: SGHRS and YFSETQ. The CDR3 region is CASSLGTLNTEAFF. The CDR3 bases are TGCGCCAGCAGCTTGGGCACCCTAAACACTGAAGCTTTCTTT. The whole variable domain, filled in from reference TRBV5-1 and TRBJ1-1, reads KAGVTQTPRYLIKTRGQQVTLSCSPISGHRSVSWYQQTPGQGLQFLFEYFSETQRNKGNFPGRFSGRQFSNSRSEMNVSTLELGDSALYLCASSLGTLNTEAFFGQGTRLTVV.

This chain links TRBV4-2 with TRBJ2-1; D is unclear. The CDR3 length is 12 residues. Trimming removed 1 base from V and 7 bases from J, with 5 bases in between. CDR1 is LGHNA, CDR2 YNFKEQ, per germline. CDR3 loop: CASSQVRNEQFF. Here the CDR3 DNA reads TGTGCCAGCAGCCAAGTTCGGAATGAGCAGTTCTTC.

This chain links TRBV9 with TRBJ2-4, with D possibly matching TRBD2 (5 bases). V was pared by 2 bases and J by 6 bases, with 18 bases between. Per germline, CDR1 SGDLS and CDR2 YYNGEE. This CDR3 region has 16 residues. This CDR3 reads CASSVRRADPLNIQYF. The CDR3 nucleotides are TGTGCCAGCAGCGTTCGGCGGGCCGACCCCCTAAACATTCAGTACTTC.

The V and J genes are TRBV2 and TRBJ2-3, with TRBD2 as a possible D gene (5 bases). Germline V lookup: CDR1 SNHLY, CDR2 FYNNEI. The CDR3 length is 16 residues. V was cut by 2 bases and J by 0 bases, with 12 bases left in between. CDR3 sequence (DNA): TGTGCCAGCAGTGAACGGCGGAGGTCCAGCACAGATACGCAGTATTTT. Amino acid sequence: CASSERRRSSTDTQYF.

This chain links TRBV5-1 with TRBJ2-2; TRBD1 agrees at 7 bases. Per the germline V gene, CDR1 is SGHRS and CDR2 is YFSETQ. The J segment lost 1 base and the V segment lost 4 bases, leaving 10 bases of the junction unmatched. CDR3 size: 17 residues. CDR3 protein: CASSKGLTGVNTGELFF. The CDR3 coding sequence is TGCGCCAGCAGCAAAGGTCTAACAGGGGTGAACACCGGGGAGCTGTTTTTT.

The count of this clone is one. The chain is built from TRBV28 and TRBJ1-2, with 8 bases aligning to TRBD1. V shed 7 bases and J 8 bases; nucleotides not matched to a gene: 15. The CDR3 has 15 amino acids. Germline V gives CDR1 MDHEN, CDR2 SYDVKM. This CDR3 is CASKTGGRALSGYTF. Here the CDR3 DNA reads TGTGCCAGCAAAACAGGGGGGCGCGCGTTGAGCGGCTACACCTTC.

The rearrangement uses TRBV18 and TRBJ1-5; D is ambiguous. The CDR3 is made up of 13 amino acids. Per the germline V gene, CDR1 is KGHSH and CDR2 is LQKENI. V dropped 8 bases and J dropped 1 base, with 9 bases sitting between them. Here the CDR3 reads CASAGRSNQPQHF. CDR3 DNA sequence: TGTGCCAGCGCCGGGAGAAGCAATCAGCCCCAGCATTTT.

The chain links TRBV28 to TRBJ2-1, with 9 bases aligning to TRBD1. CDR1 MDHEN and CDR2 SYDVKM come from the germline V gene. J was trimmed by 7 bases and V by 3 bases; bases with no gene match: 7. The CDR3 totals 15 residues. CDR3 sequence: CASSFHRGRSNEQFF. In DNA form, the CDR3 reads TGTGCCAGCAGTTTTCACAGGGGGCGGTCGAATGAGCAGTTCTTC.

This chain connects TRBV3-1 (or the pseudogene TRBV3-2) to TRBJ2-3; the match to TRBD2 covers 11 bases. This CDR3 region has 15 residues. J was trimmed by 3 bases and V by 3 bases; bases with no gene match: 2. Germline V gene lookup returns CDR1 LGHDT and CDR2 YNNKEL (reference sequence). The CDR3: CASSHRLAGTDTQYF. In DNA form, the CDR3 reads TGTGCCAGCAGCCATCGACTAGCGGGAACAGATACGCAGTATTTT.

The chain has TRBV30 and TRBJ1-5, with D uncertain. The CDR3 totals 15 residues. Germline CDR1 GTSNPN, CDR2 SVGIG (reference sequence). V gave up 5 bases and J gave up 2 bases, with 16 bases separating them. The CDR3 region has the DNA TGTGCCTGGTTGCCGAGGGTGAGGGGCAATCAGCCCCAGCATTTT. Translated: CAWLPRVRGNQPQHF.

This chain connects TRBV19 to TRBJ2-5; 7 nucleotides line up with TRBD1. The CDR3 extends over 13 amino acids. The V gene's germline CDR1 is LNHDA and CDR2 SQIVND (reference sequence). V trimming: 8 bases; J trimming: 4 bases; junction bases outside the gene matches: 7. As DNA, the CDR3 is TGTGCCAGTTCCACAGGGGCAGGAGAGACCCAGTACTTC. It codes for CASSTGAGETQYF.

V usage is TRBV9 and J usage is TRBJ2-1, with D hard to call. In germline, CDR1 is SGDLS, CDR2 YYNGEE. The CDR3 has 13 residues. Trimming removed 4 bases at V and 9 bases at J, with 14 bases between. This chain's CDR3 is CASSPSAVGEQFF. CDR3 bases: TGTGCCAGCAGCCCCTCTGCGGTTGGTGAGCAGTTCTTC.

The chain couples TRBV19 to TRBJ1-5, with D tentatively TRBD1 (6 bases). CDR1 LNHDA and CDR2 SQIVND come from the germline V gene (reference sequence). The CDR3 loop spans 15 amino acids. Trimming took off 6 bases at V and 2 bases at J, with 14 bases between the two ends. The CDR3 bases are TGTGCCAGTAGCGATACAGGGTCTGGCAATCAGCCCCAGCATTTT. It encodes CASSDTGSGNQPQHF.

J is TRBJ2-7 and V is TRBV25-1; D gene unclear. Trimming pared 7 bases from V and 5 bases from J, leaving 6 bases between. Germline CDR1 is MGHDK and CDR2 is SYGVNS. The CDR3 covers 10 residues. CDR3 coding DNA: TGTGCCAGCATGGGCGACGAGCAGTACTTC. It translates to CASMGDEQYF.

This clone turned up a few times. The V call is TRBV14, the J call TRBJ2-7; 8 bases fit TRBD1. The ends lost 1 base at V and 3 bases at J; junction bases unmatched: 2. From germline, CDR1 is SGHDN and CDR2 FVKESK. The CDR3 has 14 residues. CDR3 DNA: TGTGCCAGCAGCCAAGCAGGACAGGGCTACGAGCAGTACTTC. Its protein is CASSQAGQGYEQYF.

The DNA of the CDR3 is TGTGCCAGCCAGACAGGGGGCGCGGTGGGGGCCAACGTCCTGACTTTC. Its translation is CASQTGGAVGANVLTF. This chain joins TRBV28 and TRBJ2-6; 10 bases are a match to TRBD1. The CDR3 runs to 16 residues. V was clipped by 8 bases and J by 4 bases; unmatched bases: 8. Germline-derived CDR1 and CDR2 are MDHEN and SYDVKM.

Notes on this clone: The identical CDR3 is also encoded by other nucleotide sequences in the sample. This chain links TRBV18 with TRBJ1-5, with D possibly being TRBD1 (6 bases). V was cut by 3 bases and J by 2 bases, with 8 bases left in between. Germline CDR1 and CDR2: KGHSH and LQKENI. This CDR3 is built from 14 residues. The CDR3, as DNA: TGTGCCAGCTCACCGGGACAAGGCAATCAGCCCCAGCATTTT. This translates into CASSPGQGNQPQHF.

Here the CDR3 reads CASSQRTLNEQFF. The CDR3 DNA reads TGCGCCAGCAGCCAACGGACTCTCAATGAGCAGTTCTTC. This chain joins TRBV4-1 and TRBJ2-1; D possibly corresponds to TRBD2 (5 bases). The CDR3 consists of 13 residues. CDR1 MGHRA and CDR2 YSYEKL come from the germline V gene. V was shortened by 2 bases and J by 6 bases, with 8 bases between the two germline ends.

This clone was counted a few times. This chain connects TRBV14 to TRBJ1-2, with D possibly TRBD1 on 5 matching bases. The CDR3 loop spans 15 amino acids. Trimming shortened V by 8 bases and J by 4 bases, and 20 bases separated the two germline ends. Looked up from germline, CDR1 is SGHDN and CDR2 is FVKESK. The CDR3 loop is CASSPPGRAPYGYTF. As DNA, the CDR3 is TGTGCCAGCTCCCCCCCAGGGAGGGCTCCCTATGGCTACACCTTC.